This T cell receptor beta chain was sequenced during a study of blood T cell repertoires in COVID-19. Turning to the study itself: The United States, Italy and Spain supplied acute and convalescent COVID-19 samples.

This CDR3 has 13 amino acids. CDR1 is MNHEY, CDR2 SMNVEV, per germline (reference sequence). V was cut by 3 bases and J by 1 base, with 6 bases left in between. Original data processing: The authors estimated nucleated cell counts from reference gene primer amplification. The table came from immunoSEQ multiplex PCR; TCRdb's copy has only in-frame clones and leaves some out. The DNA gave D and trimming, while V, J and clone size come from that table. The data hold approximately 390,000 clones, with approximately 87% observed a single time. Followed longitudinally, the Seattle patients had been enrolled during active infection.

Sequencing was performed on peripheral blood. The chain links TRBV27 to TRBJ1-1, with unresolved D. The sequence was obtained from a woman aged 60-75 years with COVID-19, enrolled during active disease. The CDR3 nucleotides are TGTGCCAGCAGTTTCCTACGGAACACTGAAGCTTTCTTT. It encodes CASSFLRNTEAFF.